This entry describes one T cell receptor beta chain. What it binds is not known. The V gene's germline CDR1 is SGHDN and CDR2 FVKESK. The ends were cut back, 3 bases at V and 7 bases at J, with 13 bases in the middle. This CDR3 is 14 amino acids long. The data belong to a study of cytomegalovirus exposure and HLA in healthy donors. Generated by immunoSEQ multiplex PCR, the TCRdb table keeps only in-frame clones and is missing some. Counted here are over 110,000 clones, 84% occurring once; the ten biggest clones make up around 1.4%. Study observations and caveats: For most TCR sequences rarity was the rule, although some public TCRs occurred in many donors. CMV antigen specificity of three CMV-associated chains was confirmed in vitro.

The validation cohort, a group of 130 or so subjects, included the donors and was separate from the approximately 700-subject first cohort. The clonotype comes from a woman aged 25-40 years in good health and CMV-seronegative. This chain connects TRBV14 to TRBJ2-1; no definite D call. Sequencing was done on a sample of PBMCs. This chain's CDR3 is CASSQGFSMNEQFF. For the CDR3, the DNA is TGTGCCAGCAGCCAGGGCTTCAGCATGAATGAGCAGTTCTTC.